Detailed here is one T cell receptor beta chain. Measured with immunoSEQ multiplex PCR; TCRdb has only the in-frame clones, and not every one. Of 60,000 to 85,000 clones listed, roughly 80% are singletons. This entry is derived from a study of OX40 agonist ivuxolimab in advanced cancers. The CDR3 covers 13 residues. Trimming took off 3 bases at V and 0 bases at J, with 4 bases between the two ends. CDR1 is SEHNR, CDR2 FQNEAQ, per germline (reference sequence). J is TRBJ2-3 and V is TRBV7-9; D is undetermined. This receptor was obtained from an adult with an advanced solid tumor such as melanoma, head and neck, liver or kidney cancer. The sample was CD4+ or CD8+ T cells sorted from blood, taken in a trial of the OX40 agonist ivuxolimab. The CDR3 loop is CASSFLSTDTQYF. Here the CDR3 DNA reads TGTGCCAGCAGCTTTCTAAGCACAGATACGCAGTATTTT.